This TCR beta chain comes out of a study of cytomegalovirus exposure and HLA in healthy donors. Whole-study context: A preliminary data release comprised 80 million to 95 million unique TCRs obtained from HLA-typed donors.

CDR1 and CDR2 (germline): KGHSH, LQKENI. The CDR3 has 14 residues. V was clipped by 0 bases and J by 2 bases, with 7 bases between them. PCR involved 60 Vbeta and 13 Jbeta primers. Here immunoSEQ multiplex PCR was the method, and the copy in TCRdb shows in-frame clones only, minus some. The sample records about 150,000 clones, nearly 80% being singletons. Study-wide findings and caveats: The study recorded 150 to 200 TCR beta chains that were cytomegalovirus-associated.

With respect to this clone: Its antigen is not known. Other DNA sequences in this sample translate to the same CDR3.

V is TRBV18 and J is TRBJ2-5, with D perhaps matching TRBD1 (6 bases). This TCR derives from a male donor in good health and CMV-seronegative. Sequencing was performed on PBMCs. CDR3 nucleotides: TGTGCCAGCTCACCACCTGGACAGCAAGAGACCCAGTACTTC. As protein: CASSPPGQQETQYF.